These T cell receptor beta chains were read from a single sample in a study of blood T cell repertoires in COVID-19. TCRdb keeps only in-frame clones here, not all; method: immunoSEQ multiplex PCR. Among around 300,000 clones listed, almost 90% were seen once. The sample taken for sequencing was peripheral blood. These receptors all stem from a woman between 40 and 50 years old with COVID-19, enrolled during active disease. Both conserved end residues are part of each CDR3. Each record gives: CDR3 DNA, CDR3 protein, D gene, V gene, J gene, CDR3 length, clone size. D genes are given only for firm matches. A row's size may be missing; if present it is once, few, many or a size class.

TGTGCCAGCAGGCGACAGGGGGCAAACTATGGCTACACCTTC	CASRRQGANYGYTF	TRBD1	TRBV28	TRBJ1-2	14	.
TGTGCCAGCAGCTTAAGGGGACAGGACAATTCACCCCTCCACTTT	CASSLRGQDNSPLHF	TRBD1	TRBV11-2	TRBJ1-6	15	.
TGCGCCAGCAGCCAAGTTAACAGGGGGCTGAGGGGGGCTTTCTTT	CASSQVNRGLRGAFF	TRBD1	TRBV4-1	TRBJ1-1	15	few
TGTGCCAGCAGCCTTGACAGAGCCCTTAATGAAAAACTGTTTTTT	CASSLDRALNEKLFF	.	TRBV7-2	TRBJ1-4	15	.
TGTGCCAGCTCACCAATGGGAGATGGAAACACTGAAGCTTTCTTT	CASSPMGDGNTEAFF	.	TRBV18	TRBJ1-1	15	.
TGTGCCAGCAGCCTCCGGGACAGGGCAAACTATGGCTACACCTTC	CASSLRDRANYGYTF	TRBD1	TRBV7-8	TRBJ1-2	15	.
TGTGCCAGCACCAGCGGGGGGCCGAACACCGGGGAGCTGTTTTTT	CASTSGGPNTGELFF	TRBD2	TRBV28	TRBJ2-2	15	.
TGTGCCAGCAGCTCCGAGACAGGGGGGGGAGCCTACGAGCAGTACTTC	CASSSETGGGAYEQYF	TRBD1	TRBV7-9	TRBJ2-7	16	.
TGTGCCAGCAGCCTGGCAGGGGGGTACACTGAAGCTTTCTTT	CASSLAGGYTEAFF	TRBD1	TRBV7-2	TRBJ1-1	14	.
TGTGCCAGCAACCCCACCGGACAGGGGGCTGGAAACACCATATATTTT	CASNPTGQGAGNTIYF	TRBD1	TRBV2	TRBJ1-3	16	.
TGTGCCACCAGCAGTGGGACAGTTGCAACTAATGAAAAACTGTTTTTT	CATSSGTVATNEKLFF	TRBD1	TRBV15	TRBJ1-4	16	.
TGTGCCAGCAGCTTCGAGACTAGCGGGGACACAGATACGCAGTATTTT	CASSFETSGDTDTQYF	TRBD2	TRBV11-2	TRBJ2-3	16	.
TGTGCCAGCAGCTTAGCAGGGGTACGGGGCACTGAAGCTTTCTTT	CASSLAGVRGTEAFF	.	TRBV7-3	TRBJ1-1	15	.
TGTGCCAGCAGCGCTCCGTCCACAGGGTCAGATACGCAGTATTTT	CASSAPSTGSDTQYF	.	TRBV28	TRBJ2-3	15	.
TGTGCCAGTAGCATTCCGACAGGGACGAACACCGGGGAGCTGTTTTTT	CASSIPTGTNTGELFF	TRBD1	TRBV19	TRBJ2-2	16	.
TGTGCCAGCAGTTTGGGACATTTTTCAACTAATGAAAAACTGTTTTTT	CASSLGHFSTNEKLFF	.	TRBV6-5	TRBJ1-4	16	.
TGTGCCAGCAGTTTTGAGGGGGCGGATGAAGCTTTCTTT	CASSFEGADEAFF	TRBD1	TRBV28	TRBJ1-1	13	.
TGTGCCAGCTCCACGGGAGGTGGCGGCTACACTGAAGCTTTCTTT	CASSTGGGGYTEAFF	.	TRBV18	TRBJ1-1	15	.
TGTGCCACCAGTGATCTTAGCGGGAGGGCGAATGAGCAGTTCTTC	CATSDLSGRANEQFF	TRBD2	TRBV24-1	TRBJ2-1	15	.
TGCAGCGTCTTCCCCGACAGGTCCCTTTCTGGGGCCAACGTCCTGACTTTC	CSVFPDRSLSGANVLTF	.	TRBV29-1	TRBJ2-6	17	.
TGTGCCACCAAGCGCGTACTGAACACCGGGGAGCTGTTTTTT	CATKRVLNTGELFF	.	TRBV15	TRBJ2-2	14	.
TGTGCCAGCAGCCTGAGGGTATCCTCCTACGAGCAGTACTTC	CASSLRVSSYEQYF	.	TRBV7-2	TRBJ2-7	14	.
TGTGCCAGCAGCCAAGGGCTTCAGTTGAACACTGAAGCTTTCTTT	CASSQGLQLNTEAFF	.	TRBV3-1/TRBV3-2	TRBJ1-1	15	.
TGTGCCAGCAGTATGAGGGACAGGGGGCTTCCAGATACGCAGTATTTT	CASSMRDRGLPDTQYF	TRBD1	TRBV27	TRBJ2-3	16	.
TGTGCCAGCAGTTTATCTCGGGGGGCTGGCTACACCTTC	CASSLSRGAGYTF	.	TRBV28	TRBJ1-2	13	.
TGCGCCAGCAGCTTCGAACCGACAGACTACGAGCAGTACTTC	CASSFEPTDYEQYF	.	TRBV5-1	TRBJ2-7	14	.
TGTGCCAGTCGTGTGTTCGGCTATGGCTACACCTTC	CASRVFGYGYTF	.	TRBV7-9	TRBJ1-2	12	.
TGTGCCAGCAGCTTAACAAATTCGGGGAGCAATCAGCCCCAGCATTTT	CASSLTNSGSNQPQHF	.	TRBV7-2	TRBJ1-5	16	.
TGTGCCATCAGTGAGTCATGGGGAGGTACGCAGTATTTT	CAISESWGGTQYF	.	TRBV10-3	TRBJ2-3	13	.
TGTGCCAGCAGCAAAGGGCCAGGGGAAGGCTACACCTTC	CASSKGPGEGYTF	.	TRBV7-9	TRBJ1-2	13	.
TGTGCCAGCCAACGGGCTAGCGGGATAGCATACGAGCAGTACTTC	CASQRASGIAYEQYF	TRBD2	TRBV7-2	TRBJ2-7	15	once
TGTGCCAGCAGCTCCCCAGGGGTCACTGAAGCTTTCTTT	CASSSPGVTEAFF	.	TRBV7-3	TRBJ1-1	13	.
TGCGCCAGCAGCCATGCCGGGATGGACGTATCCTATGGCTACACCTTC	CASSHAGMDVSYGYTF	.	TRBV4-3	TRBJ1-2	16	.
TGTGCCACCAGCAGAGATGTTGGCAGGGGTGAAGCTTTCTTT	CATSRDVGRGEAFF	.	TRBV15	TRBJ1-1	14	.
TGTGCCAGCAGCCCCAGGGGGCTCGGGGAGCAGTACTTC	CASSPRGLGEQYF	TRBD1	TRBV7-2	TRBJ2-7	13	.
TGCGCCAGCAGCCCCCCAGGGGGGAACACTGAAGCTTTCTTT	CASSPPGGNTEAFF	TRBD1	TRBV4-1	TRBJ1-1	14	.
TGTGCCAGCAGCACCAGGGACAGCCAAAATTCACCCCTCCACTTT	CASSTRDSQNSPLHF	TRBD1	TRBV9	TRBJ1-6	15	.
TGTGCCAGCAGTGAATATGGCGGATCCGGTCAGCCCCAGCATTTT	CASSEYGGSGQPQHF	.	TRBV6-1	TRBJ1-5	15	.
TGTGCCAGTAGTAGGTACGGGACAGCAAATGAAAAACTGTTTTTT	CASSRYGTANEKLFF	TRBD1	TRBV19	TRBJ1-4	15	.
TGCGCCAGCAGCAGCTGGACAGGGGACACTGAAGCTTTCTTT	CASSSWTGDTEAFF	TRBD1	TRBV5-1	TRBJ1-1	14	.
TGTGCCAGCAGTTCTTTTCAGAGGGGGACGGTGAACACTGAAGCTTTCTTT	CASSSFQRGTVNTEAFF	.	TRBV28	TRBJ1-1	17	.
TGTGCCAGCAGCCACGACAGAGCAACTAATGAAAAACTGTTTTTT	CASSHDRATNEKLFF	.	TRBV3-1/TRBV3-2	TRBJ1-4	15	.
TGTGCCAGCAGCTTACTAGCGGGGTTGGGCACAGATACGCAGTATTTT	CASSLLAGLGTDTQYF	TRBD2	TRBV7-9	TRBJ2-3	16	.
TGTGCCAGCTCACCCCGGGACAGTCGAATATCCTATGGCTACACCTTC	CASSPRDSRISYGYTF	TRBD1	TRBV18	TRBJ1-2	16	.
TGTGCCAGCCTAAAGAGCGATCAAGAGACCCAGTACTTC	CASLKSDQETQYF	.	TRBV6-6	TRBJ2-5	13	.
TGTGCCAGTAGTTTGGCTCGGGATTCCTACGAGCAGTACTTC	CASSLARDSYEQYF	.	TRBV19	TRBJ2-7	14	.
TGTGCCAGCAGTTGGCAGGACTATGGCTACACCTTC	CASSWQDYGYTF	.	TRBV6-2/TRBV6-3	TRBJ1-2	12	.
TGTGCCAGCAGTAACAGAAACTATGGCTACACCTTC	CASSNRNYGYTF	.	TRBV28	TRBJ1-2	12	.
TGCGCCAGCAGCAGCCTCGGCTCTGGAAACACCATATATTTT	CASSSLGSGNTIYF	.	TRBV5-1	TRBJ1-3	14	.
TGTGCCAGCAGCCATTTCGAGGCCGGTCTTCCTTACGAGCAGTACTTC	CASSHFEAGLPYEQYF	.	TRBV14	TRBJ2-7	16	.